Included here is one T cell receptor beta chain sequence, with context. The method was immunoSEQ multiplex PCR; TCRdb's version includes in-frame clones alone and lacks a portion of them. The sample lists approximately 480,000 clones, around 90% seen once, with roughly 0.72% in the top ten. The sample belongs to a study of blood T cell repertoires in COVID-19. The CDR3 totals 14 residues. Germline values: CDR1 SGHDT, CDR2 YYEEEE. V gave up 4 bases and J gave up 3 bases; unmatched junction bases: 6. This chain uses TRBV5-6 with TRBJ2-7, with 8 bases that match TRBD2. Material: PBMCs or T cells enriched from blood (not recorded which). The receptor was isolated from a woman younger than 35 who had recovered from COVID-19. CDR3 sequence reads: CASSPGGALYEQYF. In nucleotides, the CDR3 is TGTGCCAGCAGCCCCGGGGGGGCCCTCTACGAGCAGTACTTC.